These 3 T cell receptor beta chains came from one sample sequenced in a study of blood T cell repertoires in COVID-19. Assay used: immunoSEQ multiplex PCR; TCRdb lists only in-frame clones, some missing. The sample includes about 160,000 clones, approximately 92% of them seen just once. Sequenced material: peripheral blood. The receptor source for this set is a woman aged 50 to 60 with acute or convalescent COVID-19.

This rearrangement joins TRBV6-5 to TRBJ1-1; D call uncertain. Trimming took off 6 bases at V and 1 base at J, with 9 bases between the two ends. The germline V gene has CDR1 MNHEY and CDR2 SVGAGI. CDR3 length equals 13 residues. CDR3 sequence reads: CASRFWQNTEAFF. The CDR3 nucleotides read TGTGCCAGCAGATTTTGGCAGAACACTGAAGCTTTCTTT.

The genes are TRBV19 and TRBJ2-1; D gene uncertain. The CDR3 contains 14 residues. Trimming removed 3 bases from V and 7 bases from J, with 13 bases in between. Germline lookup yields CDR1 LNHDA and CDR2 SQIVND (reference sequence). The CDR3 coding sequence is TGTGCCAGTAGTATCACCCCAGGTATGAATGAGCAGTTCTTC. It is translated as CASSITPGMNEQFF.

The chain uses TRBV2 and TRBJ2-1; 7 bases fit TRBD2. There are 12 residues in the CDR3. Trimming took 8 bases from V and 7 from J; bases not matched to a gene: 5. Germline CDR1 and CDR2: SNHLY and FYNNEI. This CDR3 is CASGREENEQFF. Here the CDR3 DNA reads TGTGCCAGCGGGAGGGAGGAAAATGAGCAGTTCTTC.